This TCR beta chain was observed in a study of T cell responses to AZD1222 COVID-19 vaccine. The study, taken as a whole, reports: Reports indicate that nearly half of spike-specific TCRs are directed at unmutated variant regions. Researchers took repertoire samples only after the peak T cell response had come.

The CDR3 is made up of 14 amino acids. V dropped 1 base and J dropped 7 bases, with 12 bases sitting between them. From germline, CDR1 is SGHAT and CDR2 FQNNGV. Second-dose intervals of approximately 4 or approximately 12 weeks were pooled. Concerning this clone itself: The antigen is unknown.

Some clones are missing from TCRdb's copy, which holds only in-frame ones; the method was immunoSEQ multiplex PCR. Found here are 160,000 or so clones, roughly nine tenths of them singletons; the top ten hold under 1.2%. The specimen comprised peripheral blood, sampled 28 days after the second AZD1222 dose. The chain recombines TRBV11-2 with TRBJ2-3; D is uncertain. The TCR sequence derives from an adult who received the AZD1222 COVID-19 vaccine. The CDR3 spells CASSLGTGKYTQYF. CDR3 in DNA: TGTGCCAGCAGCTTAGGAACGGGTAAATATACGCAGTATTTT.